These T cell receptor beta chains were read from a single sample in a study of T-cell reconstitution after alpha-beta-depleted transplantation in children. TCRdb ran MiXCR on the PCR reads and lists one entry per CDR3 protein. This sample yields over 90,000 distinct CDR3 sequences, of which roughly 7.2% are seen a single time; about a sixth belongs to the top ten. Sequenced here: PBMCs, sampled before TCRalphabeta/CD19-depleted stem cell transplant. The receptors here all came from a boy between 2 and 15 years old with acute lymphoblastic leukemia, due to receive a stem cell transplant. Each CDR3 is given with its conserved first and last residue. D genes are given only for firm matches. Expanded clones are given a class, and other clones once, few, many or no size at all.

d_call | clone_size | j_call | v_call | cdr3_nt | cdr3_aa
TRBD2 | - | TRBJ2-5 | TRBV6-4 | TGTGCCAGCAGTGACTCAATAGCGGGGGGGCTTCAAGAGACCCAGTACTTC | CASSDSIAGGLQETQYF
TRBD2 | - | TRBJ2-2 | TRBV2 | TGTGCCAGCAAGGGCGGGGGGGCGTCCACCGGGGAGCTGTTTTTT | CASKGGGASTGELFF
- | many | TRBJ1-1 | TRBV6-5 | TGTGCCAGCAGTTACTCGACGGGCAGCCGGGGGGAAACTGAAGCTTTCTTT | CASSYSTGSRGETEAFF
TRBD1 | - | TRBJ1-2 | TRBV12-3/TRBV12-4 | TGTGCCAGCAGCCAGGGGGGGAGAGGCTACACCTTC | CASSQGGRGYTF
TRBD2 | few | TRBJ2-3 | TRBV20-1 | TGCAGTGCTAGAGATACTAGCGGGGGGGCCCGAATAGATACGCAGTATTTT | CSARDTSGGARIDTQYF
TRBD2 | few | TRBJ2-5 | TRBV3-1 | TGTGCCAGCAGCCAAGAACTAGCGGGGGAACAAGAGACCCAGTACTTC | CASSQELAGEQETQYF
- | few | TRBJ1-2 | TRBV7-9 | TGTGCCAGCAGCTTAGAAGGCGGGGCAGGCGGGGGCTACACCTTC | CASSLEGGAGGGYTF
- | many | TRBJ1-1 | TRBV4-1 | TGCGCCAGCAGCCAAGGCGGGCTGCTGAACACTGAAGCTTTCTTT | CASSQGGLLNTEAFF
TRBD2 | few | TRBJ2-3 | TRBV15 | TGTGCCACCAGCGCCCCCGGGACTAGCGCCACGCATACGCAGTATTTT | CATSAPGTSATHTQYF
TRBD2 | many | TRBJ2-5 | TRBV2 | TGTGCCAGCACCCGGGGGGGCGGTGGCAGGGAAGAGACCCAGTACTTC | CASTRGGGGREETQYF
- | few | TRBJ1-5 | TRBV12-3/TRBV12-4 | TGTGCCAGCAGCCCCGAAGGGGTCGGGAGTCAGCCCCAGCATTTT | CASSPEGVGSQPQHF
- | many | TRBJ1-3 | TRBV7-8 | TGTGCCAGCAGCCCCAGCCCCGGAAACACCATATATTTT | CASSPSPGNTIYF
- | many | TRBJ1-5 | TRBV6-5 | TGTGCCAGCAGCCTTGACAGCAATCAGCCCCAGCATTTT | CASSLDSNQPQHF
TRBD2 | many | TRBJ2-5 | TRBV18 | TGTGCCAGCTCCCGCAGACTAGCGGGGGCTGAGACCCAGTACTTC | CASSRRLAGAETQYF
- | many | TRBJ1-5 | TRBV25-1 | TGTGCCAGCAGTGAGGGGGGACAGCCCCAGCATTTT | CASSEGGQPQHF
- | many | TRBJ2-2 | TRBV3-1 | TGTGCCAGCACCCCAGAGGGGGACACCGGGGAGCTGTTTTTT | CASTPEGDTGELFF
TRBD2 | - | TRBJ2-1 | TRBV6-2/TRBV6-3 | TGTGCCAGCAGTTATCTCCTTACTAGCGGGGGACCACCCACCTACAATGAGCAGTTCTTC | CASSYLLTSGGPPTYNEQFF
- | many | TRBJ2-7 | TRBV7-6 | TGTGCCAGCAGCCTACATACAGGGTACGAGCAGTACTTC | CASSLHTGYEQYF
- | many | TRBJ1-6 | TRBV5-1 | TGCGCCAGCAGCCCGGGCCCACACGGGGAGAATTCACCCCTCCACTTT | CASSPGPHGENSPLHF
- | many | TRBJ2-7 | TRBV5-1 | TGCGCCAGCAGCGCGGACACTACTATGGACGAGCAGTACTTC | CASSADTTMDEQYF
TRBD2 | few | TRBJ2-1 | TRBV5-6 | TGTGCCAGCAGGGGGACTAGCGGGGGGGCGTCTGAACGGGCAATCTACAATGAGCAGTTCTTC | CASRGTSGGASERAIYNEQFF
- | many | TRBJ1-5 | TRBV29-1 | TGCAGCGTTGGGGGGACAACTAGCAATCAGCCCCAGCATTTT | CSVGGTTSNQPQHF
- | many | TRBJ2-1 | TRBV2 | TGTGCCAGCAGTGAACCCCTAGCTGGGACCCTCGATGAGCAGTTCTTC | CASSEPLAGTLDEQFF
TRBD1 | few | TRBJ1-2 | TRBV20-1 | TGCAGTGCTCTCCTTGGGTCCCAAACGGGACAGGGTAATGCCTATGGCTACACCTTC | CSALLGSQTGQGNAYGYTF
- | many | TRBJ1-5 | TRBV20-1 | TGCAGTGCTAGAGGGGGCGCGAGCAATCAGCCCCAGCATTTT | CSARGGASNQPQHF